Shown below are 17 T cell receptor beta chains from a single sample sequenced in a study of T-cell memory formation after mild COVID-19. Each CDR3 protein is one row after TCRdb ran MiXCR on the 5' RACE reads. The repertoire consists of about 140,000 distinct CDR3 sequences, with around 15% occurring once and the leading ten covering more than 25%. Sequencing was performed on PBMCs or a T cell subset sorted from them (not recorded which). These receptors all stem from an adult woman who had mild COVID-19 (a few samples of this study predate the infection). Cell type and time point are not known.

A few counts support this clonotype. The chain combines TRBV19 with TRBJ2-7; 7 nucleotides align to TRBD1. The CDR3 sequence is 15 residues long. Germline V CDR1 and CDR2: LNHDA, SQIVND (reference sequence). With 5 bases clipped from V and 4 bases from J, the junction kept 11 bases outside the gene matches. The CDR3 region has the DNA TGTGCCAGTAGTGCCCGGGACAGCTTTCTTTACGAGCAGTACTTC. Residues: CASSARDSFLYEQYF.

The rearrangement links TRBV27 to TRBJ2-7; the match to TRBD2 covers 7 bases. This CDR3 has 14 residues. Germline loops: CDR1 MNHEY, CDR2 SMNVEV (reference sequence). V lost 4 bases to trimming and J lost 2 bases; unmatched junction nucleotides: 5. The CDR3 spells CASSSLGGAYEQYF. The CDR3 region has the DNA TGTGCCAGCAGTTCCCTGGGGGGGGCCTACGAGCAGTACTTC.

In its sample, this clonotype was seen a few times. The chain is built from TRBV2 and TRBJ2-7; tentatively, D is TRBD2 (5 bases). The CDR3 runs 13 residues. Trimming removed 2 bases at V and 7 bases at J, with 12 bases between. Germline V gene sequence: CDR1 SNHLY, CDR2 FYNNEI. CDR3 nucleotide sequence: TGTGCCAGCAGTGAATGGCGGGCAGAGGAGCAGTACTTC. Its protein is CASSEWRAEEQYF.

This sequence joins TRBV2 and TRBJ1-1; TRBD1 aligns across 7 bases. CDR3 size: 15 residues. Trimming removed 2 bases from V and 3 bases from J; junction bases left unmatched: 6. Germline CDR1 SNHLY, CDR2 FYNNEI. The CDR3 reads CASSEFTGVDTEAFF. The CDR3 DNA sequence: TGTGCCAGCAGTGAATTTACAGGGGTAGACACTGAAGCTTTCTTT.

The sample holds one count of this clonotype. The DNA for the CDR3 is TGTGCCAGCAGCCCAGGGAGTAGCGGGGCACGTAGCACAGATACGCAGTATTTT. Protein sequence: CASSPGSSGARSTDTQYF. The V and J genes are TRBV7-2 and TRBJ2-3, with 8 bases fitting TRBD2. CDR3 length: 18 residues. After removal of 5 bases from V and 0 bases from J, the junction contained 13 bases not matched to a gene. Germline V lookup: CDR1 SGHTA, CDR2 FQGNSA.

This chain joins TRBV6-4 and TRBJ2-7; tentative D call: TRBD2 (5 bases). The CDR3 covers 17 residues. Trimming pared 1 base from V and 0 bases from J, leaving 16 bases between. Germline V lookup: CDR1 MRHNA, CDR2 SNTAGT. CDR3 coding DNA: TGTGCCAGCAGTGACTTTCCGGGATCTACTTTCTCCTACGAGCAGTACTTC. Its protein is CASSDFPGSTFSYEQYF.

There are a few counts of this clonotype. The junction and the germline gene differ at one end; a read error may be behind it. This chain links TRBV10-3 with TRBJ2-2, with no clear D. Germline CDR1 reads ENHRY; CDR2 reads SYGVKD. The CDR3 has 12 amino acids. The CDR3 DNA follows: TGTGACATCTGGCCGAACACCGGGGAGCTGTTTTTT. Amino acid sequence: CDIWPNTGELFF.

V and J are TRBV10-3 and TRBJ1-1; D not resolved. This CDR3 is built from 11 residues. Germline CDR1 reads ENHRY; CDR2 reads SYGVKD. V lost 8 bases, J lost 1 base, and 5 bases lay in between. The CDR3 loop reads CAIGWNTEAFF. CDR3 nucleotide sequence: TGTGCCATCGGATGGAACACTGAAGCTTTCTTT.

CDR3 amino acids: CATSDPRTTSSYNEQFF. The CDR3 region has the DNA TGTGCCACCAGTGACCCCAGGACGACGAGCTCCTACAATGAGCAGTTCTTC. The chain recombines TRBV24-1 with TRBJ2-1, with D unclear. The V gene lost 4 bases and the J gene lost 0 bases, with 15 bases spanning the gap. This CDR3 is built from 17 residues. Germline assignment: CDR1 KGHDR and CDR2 SFDVKD.

This clonotype has more than one count but fewer than ten. The chain couples TRBV20-1 to TRBJ2-1; 8 bases map to TRBD2. Per germline, CDR1 DFQATT and CDR2 SNEGSKA (reference sequence). The CDR3 is 16 amino acids. After removal of 0 bases from V and 7 bases from J, the junction contained 11 bases not matched to a gene. CDR3 in amino acids: CSARDWGAGVMNEQFF. The CDR3 nucleotides are TGCAGTGCTAGAGATTGGGGAGCGGGAGTCATGAATGAGCAGTTCTTC.

This clonotype was counted between two and nine times. The CDR3 bases are TGTGCCAGCAGTTACCGCGGGGCTACCTACGAGCAGTACTTC. Translation: CASSYRGATYEQYF. The chain carries TRBV6-5 and TRBJ2-7; possible D gene TRBD2, 6 bases. The CDR3 consists of 14 residues. Germline CDR1 and CDR2: MNHEY and SVGAGI. Trimming took off 2 bases at V and 2 bases at J, with 10 bases between the two ends.

The chain recombines TRBV12-3 or TRBV12-4 with TRBJ1-6; possibly TRBD1 for D (6 bases). The CDR3 spans 13 residues. Trimming left V 5 bases short and J 8 bases short, with 10 bases between. The CDR3 nucleotides read TGTGCCAGCAGTCCGGACAGAGATTCACCCCTCCACTTT. Amino acids: CASSPDRDSPLHF.

This clonotype was seen a few times. The rearrangement links TRBV24-1 to TRBJ1-1, with TRBD1 identical over 7 bases. The CDR3 extends over 20 amino acids. The germline CDR1 and CDR2 sequences are KGHDR and SFDVKD. With V trimmed by 1 base and J by 2 bases, 18 bases remained unmatched. The CDR3 nucleotides read TGTGCCACCAGTGATTTTGGGACAGCCGCGGGGGGGCCCTTAAACACTGAAGCTTTCTTT. Translating it yields CATSDFGTAAGGPLNTEAFF.

This clonotype has just a few counts. The CDR3 here is CASRTVGVGTEAFF. The DNA for the CDR3 is TGTGCCAGCAGGACGGTCGGTGTTGGCACTGAAGCTTTCTTT. This rearrangement joins TRBV12-3 or TRBV12-4 to TRBJ1-1; D ambiguous. The CDR3 is made up of 14 amino acids. Trimming removed 6 bases from V and 4 bases from J, with 15 bases in between.

This clonotype was seen a handful of times. This chain links TRBV20-1 with TRBJ2-5; D gene unclear. With 1 base removed from V and 4 bases from J, the gap between germline ends came to 13 bases. Germline V lookup: CDR1 DFQATT, CDR2 SNEGSKA (reference sequence). The CDR3 covers 14 residues. The CDR3 loop is CSARVGRAGETQYF. CDR3 bases: TGCAGTGCTAGAGTTGGGCGCGCTGGAGAGACCCAGTACTTC.

This chain joins TRBV24-1 and TRBJ1-2; 7 nucleotides match TRBD1. Per the germline V gene, CDR1 is KGHDR and CDR2 is SFDVKD. The CDR3 is 13 amino acids. With V trimmed by 4 bases and J by 6 bases, 4 bases remained unmatched. CDR3 nucleotides: TGTGCCACCAGTGAGGGACAGCTTAATGGCTACACCTTC. Its protein is CATSEGQLNGYTF.

V and J are TRBV5-1 and TRBJ1-1; D unclear. In germline, CDR1 is SGHRS, CDR2 YFSETQ. Trimming left V 2 bases short and J 2 bases short, with 7 bases between. This CDR3 has 13 residues. The CDR3 DNA sequence: TGCGCCAGCAGCTTCCAGGCTAACACTGAAGCTTTCTTT. Protein sequence: CASSFQANTEAFF. The entire variable domain, with the rest obtained from reference TRBV5-1 and TRBJ1-1, is as follows: KAGVTQTPRYLIKTRGQQVTLSCSPISGHRSVSWYQQTPGQGLQFLFEYFSETQRNKGNFPGRFSGRQFSNSRSEMNVSTLELGDSALYLCASSFQANTEAFFGQGTRLTVV.